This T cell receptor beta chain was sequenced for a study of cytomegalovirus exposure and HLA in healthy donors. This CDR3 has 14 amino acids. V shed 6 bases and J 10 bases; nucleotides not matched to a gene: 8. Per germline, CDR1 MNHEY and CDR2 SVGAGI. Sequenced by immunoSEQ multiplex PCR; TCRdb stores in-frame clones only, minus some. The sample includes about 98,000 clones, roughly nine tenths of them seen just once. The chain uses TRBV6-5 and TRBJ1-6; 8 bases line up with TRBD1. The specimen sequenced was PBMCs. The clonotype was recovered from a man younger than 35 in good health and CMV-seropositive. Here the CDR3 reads CASSLDRGLSPLHF. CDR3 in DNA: TGTGCCAGCAGCCTCGACAGGGGCCTCTCACCCCTCCACTTT.